The 26 T cell receptor beta chains given below trace back to one sample, sequenced in a study of blood T cells in healthy people across ages (dated by TCRdb to between 2014 and 2016). Receptor amplification or capture employed 5' RACE. Sequenced using an Illumina HiSeq 2500. A second PCR of 7 to 11 cycles was run with a J-beta primer mix and a sample-barcoded 5' primer. Using fastp trimming at Q25 and MiXCR clonotype assembly, TCRdb reanalyzed the public sequencing data and kept in-frame beta chains. Identical CDR3 protein sequences are pooled into one entry, listed with their most common genes and DNA. Counted in this sample were roughly 650,000 distinct CDR3 sequences; around 32% of them appeared once. Clones ranked in the top ten supply roughly 14% of the sample. The sequencing sample was made of blood. These receptors were taken from a woman older than 75 in good health. Donor details come from another sample of the same person, matched by shared clones.

This clonotype was found many times. The CDR3, as DNA: TGTGCCAGCAGCCACGAGGGTGTAGGGCAGTACTTC. This sequence encodes CASSHEGVGQYF. This chain uses TRBV7-9 with TRBJ2-7; D might be TRBD2 (5 bases). CDR3 length: 12 residues. Trimming removed 5 bases from V and 9 bases from J, with 14 bases in between. Germline V gives CDR1 SEHNR, CDR2 FQNEAQ (reference sequence).

Points on this clonotype: An end of the junction does not agree with germline; a read error may underlie this. V is TRBV15 and J is TRBJ2-5; possible D gene TRBD1, 6 bases. The CDR3 has 15 residues. The germline gives CDR1 LNHNV, CDR2 YYDKDF (reference sequence). CDR3 sequence reads: CVTSREARPGAEQYF. The CDR3 DNA reads as TGTGTCACCAGCAGAGAAGCCCGTCCAGGGGCTGAGCAGTACTTC. The whole variable domain, filled in from reference TRBV15 and TRBJ2-5, reads DAMVIQNPRYQVTQFGKPVTLSCSQTLNHNVMYWYQQKSSQAPKLLFHYYDKDFNNEADTPDNFQSRRPNTSFCFLDIRSPGLGDTAMYLCVTSREARPGAEQYFGPGTRLLVL.

CDR3 in DNA: TGTGCCAGTACCCAAGACAGGGTCCTATGGGGTATGAACACTGAAGCTTTCTTT. As protein: CASTQDRVLWGMNTEAFF. This rearrangement joins TRBV19 to TRBJ1-1, with 7 bases that match TRBD1. This CDR3 region has 18 residues. After removal of 7 bases from V and 0 bases from J, the junction contained 17 bases not matched to a gene. Germline values: CDR1 LNHDA, CDR2 SQIVND (reference sequence).

This clonotype came up many times. The chain employs TRBV10-3 and TRBJ1-2; no reliable D call. The CDR3 covers 13 residues. Trimming took 10 bases from V and 3 from J, leaving 15 bases between them. Germline CDR1 ENHRY, CDR2 SYGVKD. The CDR3 protein is CATSTSLDYGYTF. For the CDR3, the DNA is TGTGCCACTTCCACATCGCTTGACTATGGCTACACCTTC.

The V gene is TRBV12-3 or TRBV12-4, the J gene TRBJ2-7; possibly TRBD2 for D (6 bases). The CDR3 extends over 16 amino acids. The V and J ends lost 6 bases and 3 bases respectively, with 21 bases between them. The CDR3 bases are TGTGCCAGCAGCCCAAACCCCAGGAGGGTTTTCTACGAGCAGTACTTC. This gives the protein CASSPNPRRVFYEQYF.

This clonotype has at least ten counts. This chain connects TRBV28 to TRBJ2-7; 7 nucleotides align to TRBD1. Germline trimming cut 5 bases from V and 2 bases from J; bases unmatched to any gene: 9. Germline CDR1 reads MDHEN; CDR2 reads SYDVKM. CDR3 length: 15 residues. CDR3 in DNA: TGTGCCAGCAGTACCGACAGGGTACCCCCCTACGAGCAGTACTTC. The encoded protein is CASSTDRVPPYEQYF.

At least ten counts were recorded for this clonotype. The chain joins TRBV12-3 or TRBV12-4 to TRBJ2-5; D not resolved. The ends were cut back, 3 bases at V and 0 bases at J, with 11 bases in the middle. The CDR3 contains 15 residues. CDR3 protein: CASSLRAGYQETQYF. The CDR3 nucleotides read TGTGCCAGCAGTTTGCGAGCTGGGTACCAAGAGACCCAGTACTTC.

In its sample, this clonotype was seen once. The rearrangement uses TRBV3-1 and TRBJ2-5; D not certain. Germline V gives CDR1 LGHDT, CDR2 YNNKEL (reference sequence). This CDR3 is 15 amino acids long. Trimming took off 0 bases at V and 0 bases at J, with 8 bases between the two ends. The CDR3 sequence: CASSQDSGYQETQYF. CDR3 sequence (DNA): TGTGCCAGCAGCCAAGATTCTGGGTACCAAGAGACCCAGTACTTC.

V gene TRBV4-3 combines with J gene TRBJ1-2, with D possibly being TRBD1 (5 bases). Trimming took off 0 bases at V and 5 bases at J, with 13 bases between the two ends. The CDR3 runs 15 residues. Germline V gene sequence: CDR1 LGHNA, CDR2 YSLEER. The CDR3 DNA reads TGCGCCAGCAGCCAAGATTATACGGGGGTTTATGGCTACACCTTC. As protein: CASSQDYTGVYGYTF.

This clonotype was detected ten times or more. J is TRBJ1-2 and V is TRBV29-1, with no clear D. The CDR3 contains 11 residues. Germline CDR1 reads SQVTM; CDR2 reads ANQGSEA. V lost 2 bases, J lost 7 bases, and 8 bases lay in between. DNA for the CDR3: TGCAGCGTTGAATTAGGGTTTGGCTACACCTTC. Translated: CSVELGFGYTF. The full variable domain, its missing parts supplied by reference TRBV29-1 and TRBJ1-2, is SAVISQKPSRDICQRGTSLTIQCQVDSQVTMMFWYRQQPGQSLTLIATANQGSEATYESGFVIDKFPISRPNLTFSTLTVSNMSPEDSSIYLCSVELGFGYTFGSGTRLTVV.

The V and J genes are TRBV20-1 and TRBJ1-2; D remains ambiguous. Germline CDR1 reads DFQATT; CDR2 reads SNEGSKA (reference sequence). The CDR3 runs to 13 residues. The germline V and J ends were trimmed by 5 bases and 2 bases, with 12 bases remaining between them. As DNA, the CDR3 is TGCAGTGCTCATCAAAGCAGGAACTATGGCTACACCTTC. Translated, it gives CSAHQSRNYGYTF.

This clonotype was seen only a few times. The chain combines TRBV6-5 with TRBJ1-1; 9 positions match TRBD1. The junction had 7 bases not matched to a gene; V was cut back by 0 bases and J by 8 bases. Germline V CDR1 and CDR2: MNHEY, SVGAGI. The CDR3 has 15 residues. In DNA form, the CDR3 reads TGTGCCAGCAGTTACTCGAGGACAGGGGATCGCGAAGCTTTCTTT. Translation: CASSYSRTGDREAFF.

In this sample, this clonotype turned up many times. The chain carries TRBV30 and TRBJ2-4, with TRBD2 identical over 7 bases. Germline CDR1 reads GTSNPN; CDR2 reads SVGIG (reference sequence). Germline trimming cut 3 bases from V and 13 bases from J; bases unmatched to any gene: 12. This CDR3 comprises 13 residues. The CDR3 here is CAWSGSGRGAQYF. DNA for the CDR3: TGTGCCTGGAGCGGGTCAGGGAGGGGAGCGCAGTACTTC.

This clonotype was observed at least ten times. The rearrangement joins TRBV5-1 to TRBJ2-3; the D gene is possibly TRBD2 (5 bases). Trimming removed 1 base at V and 6 bases at J, with 9 bases between. CDR3 length: 13 amino acids. CDR1 is SGHRS, CDR2 YFSETQ, per germline. This CDR3 reads CASSLPGVDTQYF. The CDR3 DNA reads TGCGCCAGCAGCTTGCCCGGGGTCGATACGCAGTATTTT.

This clonotype has just a few counts. A much bigger clone sits one base away, suggesting this may be a read error. The chain employs TRBV9 and TRBJ2-1; D may be TRBD1 (6 bases). This CDR3 region has 17 residues. Germline-derived CDR1 and CDR2 are SGDLS and YYNGEE. V was shortened by 0 bases and J by 4 bases, with 17 bases between the two germline ends. This CDR3 is CASSVGIQGISYNEQFF. The CDR3 DNA is TGTGCCAGCAGCGTAGGCATTCAGGGGATTTCTTACAATGAGCAGTTCTTC.

Worth noting for this clonotype: In this CDR3 the conserved last residue, phenylalanine or tryptophan, is missing, so a read error is likely. The V and J genes are TRBV6-1 and TRBJ1-1; D ambiguous. The germline CDR1 and CDR2 sequences are MNHNS and SASEGT. This CDR3 has 12 residues. With 6 bases removed from V and 10 bases from J, the gap between germline ends came to 15 bases. The CDR3, as DNA: TGTGCCAGCAGAGACCGACCATCGGGAGCTTTCGTT. It encodes CASRDRPSGAFV.

This clonotype was seen at least ten times. V usage is TRBV20-1 and J usage is TRBJ1-1; D gene uncertain. Trimming left V 0 bases short and J 1 base short, with 9 bases between. Germline CDR1 and CDR2: DFQATT and SNEGSKA (reference sequence). This CDR3 contains 14 residues. CDR3 nucleotides: TGCAGTGCTAGAGAGCAGTCAAGGAACACTGAAGCTTTCTTT. Protein: CSAREQSRNTEAFF.

This clonotype came up once. A much larger clone differs from this one at a single base, so this may be a read error. The chain is built from TRBV5-1 and TRBJ1-2; 9 bases are shared with TRBD1. CDR1 is SGHRS, CDR2 YFSETQ, per germline. The CDR3 loop spans 15 amino acids. Trimming cost V 2 bases and J 6 bases; bases outside gene matches: 8. The CDR3 loop reads CASSFGQGSQNGYTF. CDR3 DNA: TGCGCCAGCAGCTTTGGACAGGGGAGTCAGAATGGCTACACCTTC.

J is TRBJ2-3 and V is TRBV7-2; 13 bases map to TRBD2. With 5 bases clipped from V and 3 bases from J, the junction kept 8 bases outside the gene matches. CDR1 and CDR2 from the germline V gene are SGHTA and FQGNSA. This CDR3 comprises 17 residues. The CDR3 region has the DNA TGTGCCAGCAGCCTCAGGGGGACTAGCGGGATAACAGATACGCAGTATTTT. Protein product: CASSLRGTSGITDTQYF.

A remark on this clonotype: A much larger clone lies a single base off, so this may be a read error. This chain uses TRBV11-2 with TRBJ2-3; possibly TRBD1 or TRBD2 for D (7 bases each). CDR1 is SGHAT, CDR2 FQNNGV, per germline. The CDR3 is 16 residues long. Written as DNA, the CDR3 is TGTGCCAGCGGCTTAGGGGCAGGGGGGGACACAGATACGCAGTATTTT. Encoded protein: CASGLGAGGDTDTQYF.

This clonotype has at least ten counts. V and J are TRBV12-3 or TRBV12-4 and TRBJ1-5, with 8 bases lining up with TRBD1. This CDR3 is built from 14 residues. V trimming: 3 bases; J trimming: 2 bases; junction bases outside the gene matches: 0. CDR3 nucleotide sequence: TGTGCCAGCAGTTTGACAGGGGGCAATCAGCCCCAGCATTTT. Protein product: CASSLTGGNQPQHF.

On this clonotype: At one end, the junction sequence differs from germline, possibly due to a read error. V gene TRBV20-1 combines with J gene TRBJ2-3; TRBD1 aligns across 7 bases. CDR1 and CDR2 (germline): DFQATT, SNEGSKA (reference sequence). CDR3 size: 15 residues. The CDR3 is CSKKGTVLSTGTQYF. Here the CDR3 DNA reads TGCAGCAAGAAAGGGACAGTGCTTAGCACAGGTACGCAGTATTTT.

The chain combines TRBV6-1 with TRBJ1-3; D uncertain. Between the trimmed V and J ends, which lost 9 bases and 0 bases, there was a span of 12 bases. This CDR3 has 14 residues. Germline CDR1 reads MNHNS; CDR2 reads SASEGT. The CDR3 sequence: CASSDGVSGNTIYF. The DNA of the CDR3 is TGTGCCAGTTCGGACGGCGTCTCTGGAAACACCATATATTTT.

There are many counts of this clonotype. This chain's CDR3 is CSARDRPGGSPLHF. The CDR3 coding sequence is TGCAGTGCTAGAGATCGGCCAGGGGGTTCACCCCTCCACTTT. This chain connects TRBV20-1 to TRBJ1-6, with 7 bases aligning to TRBD1. This CDR3 spans 14 amino acids. Germline-derived CDR1 and CDR2 are DFQATT and SNEGSKA (reference sequence). J was trimmed by 9 bases and V by 0 bases; bases with no gene match: 5.

Details on this clonotype: A much larger clone lies one base from this, so it may be a read error. The chain recombines TRBV15 with TRBJ1-5; D is unclear. Deletions cut 1 base from V and 11 bases from J, with 12 bases between. The length of the CDR3 is 13 residues. The germline gives CDR1 LNHNV, CDR2 YYDKDF (reference sequence). This CDR3 reads CATSRGPREAQHF. CDR3 DNA sequence: TGTGCCACCAGCAGAGGGCCCCGCGAAGCCCAGCATTTT. The entire variable domain, with the rest obtained from reference TRBV15 and TRBJ1-5, is as follows: DAMVIQNPRYQVTQFGKPVTLSCSQTLNHNVMYWYQQKSSQAPKLLFHYYDKDFNNEADTPDNFQSRRPNTSFCFLDIRSPGLGDTAMYLCATSRGPREAQHFGDGTRLSIL.

This clonotype was seen repeatedly, ten times or more. V and J are TRBV20-1 and TRBJ1-2, with TRBD1 matching over 7 bases. This CDR3 has 16 residues. V was clipped by 0 bases and J by 4 bases; unmatched bases: 11. Looked up from germline, CDR1 is DFQATT and CDR2 is SNEGSKA (reference sequence). The CDR3 DNA reads TGCAGTGCTAGAGATGGGGGCAGGGGGGATTCCTATGGCTACACCTTC. Translation gives CSARDGGRGDSYGYTF.